The rows below give T cell receptor beta chains drawn from one sample of a study of technical replicates of blood from several donors. Sequencing used immunoSEQ multiplex PCR; TCRdb keeps in-frame clones, though not all of them. The data show approximately 81,000 clones, with under 96% seen just once and about 0.36% held by the top ten. Specimen: T cells isolated from PBMCs. The receptors derive from a human donor in good health. Both conserved end residues are part of each CDR3. D genes are given only for firm matches. Size tells how often a clone was seen (once, few, many) or the class of an expanded clone, and some rows leave it out.

CDR3,DNA,J,D,size,V
CASSRGQGNTIYF,TGCGCCAGCAGCCGTGGACAGGGAAACACCATATATTTT,TRBJ1-3,-,once,TRBV4-3
CASSQGQGGINEQFF,TGTGCCAGCAGCCAGGGACAGGGGGGTATCAATGAGCAGTTCTTC,TRBJ2-1,TRBD1,-,TRBV7-3
CASSQESRREAPYNEQFF,TGCGCCAGCAGCCAAGAAAGCAGGCGGGAGGCCCCCTACAATGAGCAGTTCTTC,TRBJ2-1,TRBD2,-,TRBV4-1
CASSFNVDYGYTF,TGCGCCAGCAGCTTCAATGTTGACTATGGCTACACCTTC,TRBJ1-2,-,-,TRBV5-1
CASRESSYEQYF,TGTGCCAGCAGAGAGTCATCCTACGAGCAGTACTTC,TRBJ2-7,-,-,TRBV28
CASSSPIRTGDGTEAFF,TGTGCCAGCAGCTCTCCAATCCGGACAGGGGACGGGACTGAAGCTTTCTTT,TRBJ1-1,TRBD1,-,TRBV28
CASSSLVSSGRGDEQYF,TGTGCCAGCAGCTCACTCGTTTCTAGCGGAAGGGGGGACGAGCAGTACTTC,TRBJ2-7,-,-,TRBV7-6
CASSWGTGDEKLFF,TGTGCCAGCAGCTGGGGGACAGGGGATGAAAAACTGTTTTTT,TRBJ1-4,TRBD1,-,TRBV5-6
CATSPDRETNTEAFF,TGTGCCACCAGCCCAGACCGGGAGACGAACACTGAAGCTTTCTTT,TRBJ1-1,-,-,TRBV15
CASSQGGNSYEQYF,TGTGCCAGCAGCCAAGGCGGGAACTCCTACGAGCAGTACTTC,TRBJ2-7,-,-,TRBV11-3
CASMGRNTEAFF,TGTGCCAGTATGGGCCGAAACACTGAAGCTTTCTTT,TRBJ1-1,-,-,TRBV19
CASGLGTVNTEAFF,TGTGCTAGTGGTTTGGGGACAGTGAACACTGAAGCTTTCTTT,TRBJ1-1,-,once,TRBV12-5
CASSLKHQLNTEAFF,TGTGCCAGCAGCTTAAAACACCAATTAAACACTGAAGCTTTCTTT,TRBJ1-1,-,-,TRBV7-3
CAWSEGVGAEQYF,TGTGCCTGGTCTGAGGGAGTGGGAGCCGAGCAGTACTTC,TRBJ2-7,-,-,TRBV30
CASSESIARQETQYF,TGTGCCAGCAGTGAATCCATCGCGCGACAAGAGACCCAGTACTTC,TRBJ2-5,-,-,TRBV6-1
CSVAASSYNEQFF,TGCAGCGTTGCGGCTAGCTCCTACAATGAGCAGTTCTTC,TRBJ2-1,-,once,TRBV29-1
CASTVGNTEAFF,TGTGCCAGCACCGTCGGGAACACTGAAGCTTTCTTT,TRBJ1-1,-,-,TRBV6-1
CASSQSDSYGYTF,TGCGCCAGCAGCCAATCGGACAGCTATGGCTACACCTTC,TRBJ1-2,-,-,TRBV4-3
CASSLELAGVGEQFF,TGTGCCAGCAGCTTAGAACTAGCGGGAGTCGGGGAGCAGTTCTTC,TRBJ2-1,TRBD2,-,TRBV11-2
CASSQYNDRRNTEAFF,TGTGCCAGCAGCCAATACAACGACAGGCGGAACACTGAAGCTTTCTTT,TRBJ1-1,-,-,TRBV4-2
CASRLETVSNTEAFF,TGTGCCAGTAGATTAGAAACAGTCTCGAACACTGAAGCTTTCTTT,TRBJ1-1,-,-,TRBV19
CASSLRGLAGENNEQFF,TGTGCCAGCAGTTTACGGGGACTAGCGGGAGAAAACAATGAGCAGTTCTTC,TRBJ2-1,TRBD2,-,TRBV27
CASSQVGGQGGGQPQHF,TGTGCCAGCAGCCAAGTGGGGGGCCAGGGGGGAGGACAGCCCCAGCATTTT,TRBJ1-5,TRBD1,-,TRBV4-2
CASSRTTSGIRDEQFF,TGTGCCAGCAGCCGTACAACTAGCGGGATTAGAGATGAGCAGTTCTTC,TRBJ2-1,TRBD2,-,TRBV11-2
CASQTRDRGAYTQYF,TGTGCCAGCCAAACCCGTGACAGGGGGGCATATACGCAGTATTTT,TRBJ2-3,TRBD1,-,TRBV6-5
CASCMASGSNEQFF,TGCGCCAGCTGCATGGCTAGCGGGAGTAATGAGCAGTTCTTC,TRBJ2-1,TRBD2,once,TRBV10-2
CASSLGGGETQYF,TGTGCCAGCAGCTTAGGGGGGGGAGAGACCCAGTACTTC,TRBJ2-5,TRBD2,-,TRBV11-3
CASSQETRTGVSNEKLFF,TGCGCCAGCAGCCAAGAAACCAGGACAGGGGTGTCTAATGAAAAACTGTTTTTT,TRBJ1-4,TRBD1,-,TRBV4-3
CASSIVGGQGKLSQPQHF,TGTGCCAGTAGTATAGTAGGTGGGCAGGGCAAATTGAGCCAGCCCCAGCATTTT,TRBJ1-5,-,-,TRBV19
CASSSGRNSGNTIYF,TGCGCCAGCAGCTCTGGGCGAAACTCTGGAAACACCATATATTTT,TRBJ1-3,-,-,TRBV5-1
CASSLLGQGYEQYF,TGTGCCAGCAGTTTATTGGGACAGGGTTACGAGCAGTACTTC,TRBJ2-7,TRBD1,-,TRBV28
CASSVVGGGTYEQYF,TGTGCCAGCAGCGTAGTCGGGGGAGGAACCTACGAGCAGTACTTC,TRBJ2-7,-,-,TRBV9
CSVGEGRGTYYGYTF,TGCAGCGTTGGGGAGGGACGGGGCACCTACTATGGCTACACCTTC,TRBJ1-2,-,-,TRBV29-1
CASGTAEQYF,TGTGCCAGCGGGACAGCCGAGCAGTACTTC,TRBJ2-7,TRBD1,-,TRBV27
CASSAGLVSNEQFF,TGTGCCAGTAGTGCAGGACTAGTGAGCAATGAGCAGTTCTTC,TRBJ2-1,TRBD2,-,TRBV19
CASGLTVSYEQYF,TGTGCTAGTGGCCTGACAGTTTCCTACGAGCAGTACTTC,TRBJ2-7,-,-,TRBV12-5
CASSLTRVAGQQFF,TGTGCCAGCAGCTTGACCAGGGTAGCGGGCCAGCAGTTCTTC,TRBJ2-1,TRBD2,-,TRBV7-2
CASSQAGQLSNQPQHF,TGTGCCAGCAGCCAAGCGGGACAGCTTAGCAATCAGCCCCAGCATTTT,TRBJ1-5,TRBD1,-,TRBV14
CASSLYPGSNYGYTF,TGTGCCAGCAGCTTATATCCGGGGAGTAACTATGGCTACACCTTC,TRBJ1-2,-,-,TRBV11-2
CAISDGHGSTDTQYF,TGTGCCATCAGTGATGGGCATGGTAGCACAGATACGCAGTATTTT,TRBJ2-3,-,-,TRBV10-3
CASSVRGQADTQYF,TGTGCCAGCAGCGTAAGGGGCCAAGCGGATACGCAGTATTTT,TRBJ2-3,-,once,TRBV9
CASSFLGGPFSDTQYF,TGTGCCAGCAGTTTTTTAGGGGGCCCCTTCTCGGATACGCAGTATTTT,TRBJ2-3,TRBD1,-,TRBV28
CASSLAPDKYGYTF,TGTGCCAGCAGCTTAGCTCCAGACAAATATGGCTACACCTTC,TRBJ1-2,-,-,TRBV11-2